Listed here are 2 T cell receptor beta chains from one sample, sequenced in a study of CD8 T cells in Susac syndrome. The RNA, about 0.5 to 1 ug, was put through reverse transcription using random hexamers. One entry per CDR3 protein, called by TCRdb with MiXCR from the immunoSEQ multiplex PCR reads. The repertoire includes about 47,000 distinct CDR3 sequences, 92% of them detected once, and around 0.4% sits in the top ten. Material: CD8+ T cells from PBMCs. Receptor source: a human donor in good health.

This clonotype was seen a single time. The chain has TRBV13 and TRBJ2-1, with 10 bases fitting TRBD2. The length of the CDR3 is 15 residues. CDR1 and CDR2 (germline): PRHDT, FYEKMQ (reference sequence). V lost 1 base, J lost 7 bases, and 4 bases stayed unmatched. The CDR3 nucleotides read TGTGCCAGCAGCTTAGAGCCTAGCGGGAGTAATGAGCAGTTCTTC. Its protein is CASSLEPSGSNEQFF.

This clonotype was found once. This chain joins TRBV4-3 and TRBJ2-3; possibly TRBD1 or TRBD2 for D (5 bases each). Germline CDR1 LGHNA, CDR2 YSLEER. CDR3 length: 14 residues. V dropped 1 base and J dropped 1 base, with 6 bases sitting between them. CDR3 in amino acids: CASSQVGGTDTQYF. CDR3 bases: TGCGCCAGCAGCCAAGTGGGGGGCACAGATACGCAGTATTTT.